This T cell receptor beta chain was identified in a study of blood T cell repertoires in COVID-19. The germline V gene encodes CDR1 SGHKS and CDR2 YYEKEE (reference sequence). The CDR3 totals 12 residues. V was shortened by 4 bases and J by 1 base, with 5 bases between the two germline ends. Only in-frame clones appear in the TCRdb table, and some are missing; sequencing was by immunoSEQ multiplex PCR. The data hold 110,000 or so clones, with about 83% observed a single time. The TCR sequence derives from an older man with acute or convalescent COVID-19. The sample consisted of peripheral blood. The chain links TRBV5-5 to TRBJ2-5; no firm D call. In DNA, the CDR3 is TGTGCCAGCAGCGGCTCCCAAGAGACCCAGTACTTC. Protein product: CASSGSQETQYF. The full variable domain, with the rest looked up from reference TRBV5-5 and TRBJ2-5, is DAGVTQSPTHLIKTRGQQVTLRCSPISGHKSVSWYQQVLGQGPQFIFQYYEKEERGRGNFPDRFSARQFPNYSSELNVNALLLGDSALYLCASSGSQETQYFGPGTRLLVL.